This entry features one T cell receptor beta chain sequence. Its antigen is currently unknown. The data derive from a study of post-analysis software for immune sequencing data. For the study at large: In terms of disease course, relapsing-remitting, secondary progressive and progressive-relapsing multiple sclerosis were included.

Findings and caveats of the study: Multiple sclerosis patients had significantly lower normalized Chao1 diversity than controls.

The library was made from cDNA and included unique molecular identifiers. Each CDR3 protein gets one entry after TCRdb re-called the PCR reads with MiXCR. Of hundreds of thousands of distinct CDR3 sequences listed, about 40% are singletons. Material for sequencing was blood. The TCR was taken from a girl aged 10 to 17 with multiple sclerosis.

CDR3 residues: CSARNLALRYNEQFF. DNA for the CDR3: TGCAGTGCTAGGAATCTAGCGTTACGATACAATGAGCAGTTCTTC. The chain combines TRBV20-1 with TRBJ2-1; D possibly corresponds to TRBD2 (6 bases). The CDR3 is 15 residues long. Trimming shortened V by 3 bases and J by 4 bases, and 16 bases separated the two germline ends. Germline V gene lookup returns CDR1 DFQATT and CDR2 SNEGSKA (reference sequence).